Detailed here is one TCR beta chain. What it recognizes is unknown. The data were produced by immunoSEQ multiplex PCR, yet TCRdb's version contains in-frame clones alone and is incomplete. Of 3,000 to 3,500 clones in the sample, about 74% were seen once. This sample is drawn from a study of immune cell composition in non-small cell lung cancer. Study observations and caveats: Smoking pack-years did not significantly correlate with tumour TCR-beta clonality.

The CDR3 is made up of 16 amino acids. Per germline, CDR1 LGHNA and CDR2 YNFKEQ. The V gene end was trimmed by 2 bases and the J gene end by 7 bases; junction bases not matched to a gene: 10. The source of this sequence is a human donor with non-small cell lung cancer. This chain uses TRBV4-2 with TRBJ2-2, with 7 bases matching TRBD1. The sample was lung tumor tissue. The CDR3 coding sequence is TGTGCCAGCAGCCAATCGAGGGCAGGGGGAGACGGGGAGCTGTTTTTT. This encodes CASSQSRAGGDGELFF.